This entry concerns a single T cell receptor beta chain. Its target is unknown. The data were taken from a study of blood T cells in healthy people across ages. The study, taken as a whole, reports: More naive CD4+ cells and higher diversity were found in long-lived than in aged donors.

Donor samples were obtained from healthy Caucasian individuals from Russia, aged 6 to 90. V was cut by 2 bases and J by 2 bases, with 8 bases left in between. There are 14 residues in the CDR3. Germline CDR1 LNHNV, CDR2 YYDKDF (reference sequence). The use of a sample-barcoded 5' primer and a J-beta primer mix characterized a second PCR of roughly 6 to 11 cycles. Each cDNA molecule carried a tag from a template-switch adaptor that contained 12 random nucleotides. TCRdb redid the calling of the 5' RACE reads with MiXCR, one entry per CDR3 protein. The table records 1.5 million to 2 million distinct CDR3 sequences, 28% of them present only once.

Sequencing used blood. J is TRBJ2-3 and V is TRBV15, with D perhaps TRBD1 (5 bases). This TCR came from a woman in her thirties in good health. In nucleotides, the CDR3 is TGTGCCACCAGCAGACAGGGTTCCACAGATACGCAGTATTTT. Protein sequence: CATSRQGSTDTQYF.